Below, 27 T cell receptor beta chains from the same sample are listed, as sequenced in a study of blood T cell repertoires in COVID-19. Profiling relied on immunoSEQ multiplex PCR, and the TCRdb table lists in-frame clones only, not all of them. This sample carries 400,000 to 450,000 clones, roughly 90% of them seen once, and the ten largest clones take about 1.5%. Sequences were obtained from peripheral blood. These receptors all come from a woman aged 25 to 45 with active or convalescent COVID-19.

This chain connects TRBV6-5 to TRBJ2-2; a weak D match, TRBD2 (6 bases). Germline V gene sequence: CDR1 MNHEY, CDR2 SVGAGI. The CDR3 has 13 amino acids. V was shortened by 4 bases and J by 3 bases, with 6 bases between the two germline ends. CDR3 region: CASSSGDTGELFF. The CDR3 nucleotides read TGTGCCAGCAGTTCGGGGGACACCGGGGAGCTGTTTTTT.

CDR3 sequence (DNA): TGTGCCTGGAGGCTTACCGGGACAGGGGATAATTCACCCCTCCACTTT. It yields the protein CAWRLTGTGDNSPLHF. The chain uses TRBV30 and TRBJ1-6, with 10 bases that match TRBD1. The CDR3 is 16 amino acids. Germline CDR1 is GTSNPN and CDR2 is SVGIG (reference sequence). Unmatched junction bases numbered 7, after V lost 3 bases and J lost 5 bases.

The chain joins TRBV10-2 to TRBJ2-1; 14 bases align to TRBD2. This CDR3 is 16 amino acids long. Trimming at V came to 6 bases and at J to 9 bases, leaving 10 bases not matched to a gene. The germline CDR1 and CDR2 sequences are WSHSY and SAAADI. The CDR3 region is CASSRLAGGPLSEQFF. In DNA, the CDR3 is TGCGCCAGCAGCCGACTAGCGGGGGGGCCTTTGAGTGAGCAGTTCTTC.

J is TRBJ2-1 and V is TRBV5-4, with TRBD2 matching over 10 bases. The CDR3 consists of 18 residues. J was trimmed by 5 bases and V by 2 bases; bases with no gene match: 13. Germline V CDR1 and CDR2: SGHNT, YYREEE (reference sequence). The CDR3 DNA reads TGTGCCAGCAGCTTAGAACCGGGACTAGCGATTATCCACAATGAGCAGTTCTTC. Translating gives CASSLEPGLAIIHNEQFF.

The chain carries TRBV19 and TRBJ1-4, with D perhaps TRBD1 (5 bases). Germline CDR1 reads LNHDA; CDR2 reads SQIVND (reference sequence). V was trimmed by 6 bases and J by 5 bases, leaving 16 bases between them. The CDR3 sequence is 15 residues long. This CDR3 reads CASSYRDSFNEKLFF. The CDR3 DNA reads as TGTGCCAGTAGCTATAGAGACAGCTTCAATGAAAAACTGTTTTTT.

The V gene is TRBV2, the J gene TRBJ2-2; 8 nucleotides align to TRBD1. Germline trimming cut 5 bases from V and 7 bases from J; bases unmatched to any gene: 12. The CDR3 is 16 amino acids. CDR1 and CDR2 (germline): SNHLY, FYNNEI. The CDR3 DNA is TGTGCCAGCAGTATGGACAGGGCAACTCGGGGCGGGGAGCTGTTTTTT. This sequence encodes CASSMDRATRGGELFF.

This chain uses TRBV30 with TRBJ1-1; no clear D. The V end was cut by 0 bases, the J end by 5 bases, with 10 bases between. The CDR3 contains 13 residues. CDR1 GTSNPN and CDR2 SVGIG come from the germline V gene (reference sequence). The CDR3 bases are TGTGCCTGGAGTGTACAGAGGGTAACTGAAGCTTTCTTT. It specifies CAWSVQRVTEAFF.

The chain couples TRBV19 to TRBJ1-1; D gene unclear. Trimming removed 1 base from V and 4 bases from J, with 10 bases in between. The CDR3 is made up of 14 amino acids. Germline V gives CDR1 LNHDA, CDR2 SQIVND (reference sequence). Here the CDR3 reads CASSIAVCGTEAFF. The DNA for the CDR3 is TGTGCCAGTAGTATAGCGGTATGCGGCACTGAAGCTTTCTTT.

This clone was seen only once. The rearrangement links TRBV5-1 to TRBJ2-2; 9 bases fit TRBD1. Germline V gene sequence: CDR1 SGHRS, CDR2 YFSETQ. The V and J ends lost 1 base and 1 base, in that order; junction bases with no gene match: 2. The CDR3 spans 16 residues. CDR3 region: CASSLTGQGNTGELFF. CDR3 bases: TGCGCCAGCAGCTTGACGGGACAGGGGAACACCGGGGAGCTGTTTTTT.

The chain uses TRBV30 and TRBJ1-1, with D maybe TRBD1 (6 bases). The CDR3 runs to 14 residues. Trimming pared 4 bases from V and 0 bases from J, leaving 12 bases between. Germline CDR1 is GTSNPN and CDR2 is SVGIG (reference sequence). The CDR3 coding sequence is TGTGCCTGGAAGGGGGAACAGCTGAACACTGAAGCTTTCTTT. Amino acid sequence: CAWKGEQLNTEAFF.

On this clone: The sample contains more than one DNA sequence encoding this CDR3. The chain employs TRBV5-1 and TRBJ2-3, with D unclear. The CDR3 covers 12 residues. V lost 0 bases and J 5 bases, leaving 4 bases between the germline ends. Germline V lookup: CDR1 SGHRS, CDR2 YFSETQ. The CDR3 nucleotides read TGCGCCAGCAGCTTGGATAGAGATACGCAGTATTTT. It encodes CASSLDRDTQYF.

The gene calls are TRBV15 and TRBJ2-5; D is uncertain. The germline V gene has CDR1 LNHNV and CDR2 YYDKDF (reference sequence). The length of the CDR3 is 13 residues. V lost 3 bases to trimming and J lost 3 bases, with 8 bases between them. The CDR3 sequence: CATSSNVEETQYF. Written as DNA, the CDR3 is TGTGCCACCAGCAGCAACGTAGAAGAGACCCAGTACTTC.

V and J are TRBV11-2 and TRBJ1-1; 8 bases are a match to TRBD1. The CDR3 loop spans 16 amino acids. V was pared by 6 bases and J by 1 base, with 10 bases of the junction left unmatched. Germline CDR1 SGHAT, CDR2 FQNNGV. The chain's CDR3 is CASRSNQGAANTEAFF. The CDR3, as DNA: TGTGCCAGCAGGTCCAACCAGGGGGCCGCGAACACTGAAGCTTTCTTT. The full variable domain, completed using reference TRBV11-2 and TRBJ1-1, is EAGVAQSPRYKIIEKRQSVAFWCNPISGHATLYWYQQILGQGPKLLIQFQNNGVVDDSQLPKDRFSAERLKGVDSTLKIQPAKLEDSAVYLCASRSNQGAANTEAFFGQGTRLTVV.

This chain uses TRBV5-1 with TRBJ2-7, with TRBD1 matching 7 bases. V lost 3 bases, J lost 3 bases, and 0 bases stayed unmatched. The CDR3 has 12 amino acids. Germline V CDR1 and CDR2: SGHRS, YFSETQ. CDR3 region: CASSWDSYEQYF. The CDR3 DNA follows: TGCGCCAGCAGCTGGGACAGCTACGAGCAGTACTTC.

The table lists this clone with a count of one. The chain couples TRBV2 to TRBJ1-1; D is undetermined. CDR3 length equals 14 residues. Between the trimmed V and J ends, which lost 3 bases and 4 bases, there was a span of 12 bases. CDR1 and CDR2 (germline): SNHLY, FYNNEI. The CDR3 DNA follows: TGTGCCAGCAGTGAGGCCCCGGCGGGCACTGAAGCTTTCTTT. It specifies CASSEAPAGTEAFF.

Only a few counts were recorded for this clone. The V and J genes are TRBV2 and TRBJ1-4; D might be TRBD1 (5 bases). The V gene lost 6 bases and the J gene lost 3 bases, with 14 bases spanning the gap. The length of the CDR3 is 15 residues. Germline V gene sequence: CDR1 SNHLY, CDR2 FYNNEI. CDR3 protein: CASSWQGSPNEKLFF. The CDR3 nucleotides are TGTGCCAGCAGCTGGCAGGGTTCCCCTAATGAAAAACTGTTTTTT.

The chain recombines TRBV29-1 with TRBJ2-7, with D tentatively TRBD1 (6 bases). Trimming took 3 bases from V and 0 from J, leaving 12 bases between them. Germline assignment: CDR1 SQVTM and CDR2 ANQGSEA. The length of the CDR3 is 14 residues. The CDR3 is CSVETDSSSYEQYF. Written as DNA, the CDR3 is TGCAGCGTTGAGACGGACAGTAGCTCCTACGAGCAGTACTTC.

The V and J genes are TRBV29-1 and TRBJ1-6; 7 bases match TRBD1. The CDR3 runs to 17 residues. Germline V CDR1 and CDR2: SQVTM, ANQGSEA. Unmatched junction bases numbered 7, after V lost 2 bases and J lost 0 bases. CDR3 region: CSVEWGQLSSYNSPLHF. CDR3 bases: TGCAGCGTTGAATGGGGACAGCTTAGCTCCTATAATTCACCCCTCCACTTT.

There are a few counts of this clone. The genes are TRBV10-2 and TRBJ1-5; 8 bases map to TRBD1. The germline V gene has CDR1 WSHSY and CDR2 SAAADI. The V gene end was trimmed by 8 bases and the J gene end by 0 bases; junction bases not matched to a gene: 6. The CDR3 is 15 amino acids. The CDR3 nucleotides read TGCGCCAGCCGCTTGACAGGGGATAGCAATCAGCCCCAGCATTTT. It encodes CASRLTGDSNQPQHF.

V usage is TRBV10-1 and J usage is TRBJ1-1; D perhaps matches TRBD1 (5 bases). The germline V gene has CDR1 WNHNN and CDR2 SYGVQD (reference sequence). Trimming pared 3 bases from V and 0 bases from J, leaving 17 bases between. The CDR3 consists of 17 residues. The CDR3 DNA reads as TGCGCCAGCAGTGAATCCGCGTGGGGGGGACTGAACACTGAAGCTTTCTTT. It yields the protein CASSESAWGGLNTEAFF.

CDR3 protein: CASSPSLAGEADEQFF. The CDR3 nucleotides are TGTGCCAGCAGCCCGAGTTTAGCGGGAGAGGCAGATGAGCAGTTCTTC. The chain uses TRBV3-1 (or the pseudogene TRBV3-2) and TRBJ2-1; the match to TRBD2 covers 9 bases. The trim removed 4 bases at V and 8 bases at J, leaving 12 bases unmatched. CDR1 is LGHDT and CDR2 is YNNKEL in the germline V gene (reference sequence). This CDR3 region has 16 residues.

Regarding this clone: This sample also contains other DNA sequences that code for the same CDR3. The chain uses TRBV7-6 and TRBJ1-5; 10 bases match TRBD1. V was pared by 1 base and J by 6 bases, with 3 bases of the junction left unmatched. Germline CDR1 reads SGHVS; CDR2 reads FNYEAQ. The CDR3 loop spans 15 amino acids. The DNA for the CDR3 is TGTGCCAGCAGCTTAGGACAGGGGGCAGGTCAGCCCCAGCATTTT. Protein sequence: CASSLGQGAGQPQHF.

The rearrangement joins TRBV7-9 to TRBJ2-3; D call uncertain. The V gene's germline CDR1 is SEHNR and CDR2 FQNEAQ (reference sequence). The CDR3 length is 14 residues. V gave up 4 bases and J gave up 1 base, with 9 bases separating them. In DNA form, the CDR3 reads TGTGCCAGCAGCTCCTATAGTGGCACAGATACGCAGTATTTT. This translates into CASSSYSGTDTQYF.

The chain employs TRBV3-1 (or the pseudogene TRBV3-2) and TRBJ1-2, with a tentative D call TRBD1 (5 bases). Germline V gene data show CDR1 as LGHDT and CDR2 as YNNKEL (reference sequence). V was pared by 1 base and J by 6 bases, with 12 bases between. There are 14 residues in the CDR3. The CDR3 bases are TGTGCCAGCAGCCAAGTGGAAGGGGCTAATGGCTACACCTTC. It codes for CASSQVEGANGYTF.

This chain links TRBV18 with TRBJ2-3; 16 bases match TRBD2. The trim removed 3 bases at V and 4 bases at J, leaving 4 bases unmatched. Looked up from germline, CDR1 is KGHSH and CDR2 is LQKENI. The CDR3 totals 17 residues. The CDR3 coding sequence is TGTGCCAGCTCACCGGGACTAGCGGGAGGGCCGGCAGATACGCAGTATTTT. It yields the protein CASSPGLAGGPADTQYF.

The chain uses TRBV19 and TRBJ1-1, with 9 bases matching TRBD1. The CDR3 runs 16 residues. The V segment lost 6 bases and the J segment 0 bases; nucleotides outside the gene matches: 8. Germline V gene sequence: CDR1 LNHDA, CDR2 SQIVND (reference sequence). DNA for the CDR3: TGTGCCAGTAGGCCAGGGACAGGGAGTATGAACACTGAAGCTTTCTTT. It translates to CASRPGTGSMNTEAFF.

This chain links TRBV6-4 with TRBJ1-2; 11 positions agree with TRBD1. This CDR3 comprises 14 residues. Germline CDR1 reads MRHNA; CDR2 reads SNTAGT. After removal of 4 bases from V and 7 bases from J, the junction contained 5 bases not matched to a gene. CDR3 nucleotide sequence: TGTGCCAGCAGTGTAGAAGGGACAGGGGGTGGCTACACCTTC. Protein: CASSVEGTGGGYTF.